The 16 T cell receptor beta chains below come from one sample, sequenced in a study of CXCR3-negative and CXCR3-positive naive CD8 T cells. Whole-study findings and limits: For CXCR3-positive naive cells, TRB CDR3s were more hydrophobic than those of CXCR3-negative naive cells.

UMI-tagged TRB cDNA libraries were built via 5' RACE. No DNA is given; TCRdb re-called the 5' RACE reads and lists each CDR3 protein once. Recorded here are around 88,000 distinct CDR3 sequences; the top ten clones represent around 0.82%. Their target antigens are unknown. The sample taken for sequencing was naive CXCR3+ CD8+ T cells from blood. The subset is: CD45RO-CCR7+CD27+CD95- naive CD8+ T cells expressing CXCR3 (TNR3+). These receptors all come from a human donor in good health. Some clones in this sample may be carry-over from other donors' samples.

The CDR3 is CASSFNAAYEQFF. V and J are TRBV7-9 and TRBJ2-1. Germline V lookup: CDR1 SEHNR, CDR2 FQNEAQ (reference sequence). The CDR3 runs to 13 residues. The full variable domain, rest sourced from reference TRBV7-9 and TRBJ2-1, is DTGVSQNPRHKITKRGQNVTFRCDPISEHNRLYWYRQTLGQGPEFLTYFQNEAQLEKSRLLSDRFSAERPKGSFSTLEIQRTEQGDSAMYLCASSFNAAYEQFFGPGTRLTVL.

This rearrangement joins TRBV7-9 to TRBJ1-2. Germline-derived CDR1 and CDR2 are SEHNR and FQNEAQ (reference sequence). The CDR3 runs 12 residues. Here the CDR3 reads CASSLVPSGYTF.

The chain links TRBV27 to TRBJ2-7; TCRdb reports TRBD2, a call that lacks DNA to check it against. CDR3 length equals 15 residues. Germline CDR1 reads MNHEY; CDR2 reads SMNVEV (reference sequence). The chain's CDR3 is CASSITRNPTYEQYF.

The chain uses TRBV14 and TRBJ2-1. The CDR3 has 14 residues. In germline, CDR1 is SGHDN, CDR2 FVKESK. CDR3 region: CASSQVDSIDEQFF.

The chain couples TRBV28 to TRBJ1-1; checking the TCRdb D call of TRBD1 is not possible without DNA. CDR1 is MDHEN, CDR2 SYDVKM, per germline. The CDR3 has 14 amino acids. CDR3 in amino acids: CASSFLGATAEAFF.

The V and J genes are TRBV12-3 or TRBV12-4 and TRBJ2-3; the TCRdb D gene call, TRBD2, has no DNA to confirm it. The CDR3 runs 17 residues. The CDR3 loop is CASSLSSGPRSTDTQYF.

The V gene is TRBV29-1, the J gene TRBJ2-7; TCRdb outputs TRBD1, but without DNA this stays unchecked. The CDR3 loop spans 13 amino acids. Germline CDR1 and CDR2: SQVTM and ANQGSEA. The CDR3 loop is CSVNQGGTHEQYF.

This sequence joins TRBV10-3 and TRBJ1-1; TCRdb indicates TRBD1, and absent DNA this call remains unverified. Germline V gene lookup returns CDR1 ENHRY and CDR2 SYGVKD. The CDR3 is made up of 14 amino acids. The CDR3 sequence: CAISPQQGFTEAFF.

This chain joins TRBV12-3 or TRBV12-4 and TRBJ2-1; TCRdb's D call of TRBD1 is untestable without DNA. CDR3 length: 17 amino acids. CDR3 sequence: CASSRDHPRDSYNEQFF.

The chain's CDR3 is CASSFFGTGLEQYF. The chain uses TRBV28 and TRBJ2-7; TCRdb returns TRBD1, unconfirmable since there is no DNA. The CDR3 has 14 residues. The germline V gene has CDR1 MDHEN and CDR2 SYDVKM.

The chain is built from TRBV27 and TRBJ2-2; the D call from TCRdb, TRBD1, cannot be confirmed without DNA. Germline CDR1 is MNHEY and CDR2 is SMNVEV (reference sequence). The CDR3 sequence is 13 residues long. The CDR3 here is CASSSGQVGELFF.

The rearrangement uses TRBV6-6 and TRBJ2-7; TCRdb names TRBD1, which stays unverified in the absence of DNA. Germline V gene lookup returns CDR1 MNHNY and CDR2 SVGAGI (reference sequence). The CDR3 is made up of 16 amino acids. CDR3: CASSYLLDRVSGEQYF.

V usage is TRBV6-5 and J usage is TRBJ2-1; lacking DNA, the TRBD2 call made by TCRdb goes unchecked. In germline, CDR1 is MNHEY, CDR2 SVGAGI. The CDR3 consists of 14 residues. CDR3 sequence: CASNGGSPNNEQFF.

The rearrangement uses TRBV6-2 or TRBV6-3 and TRBJ2-2; TCRdb's D call, TRBD1, is unchecked because there is no DNA. This CDR3 comprises 17 residues. In germline, CDR1 is MNHEY, CDR2 SVGEGT. The CDR3: CASAPMNRGRYTGELFF.

This chain joins TRBV27 and TRBJ1-2; TCRdb names TRBD1, which stays unverified in the absence of DNA. This CDR3 has 15 amino acids. The germline gives CDR1 MNHEY, CDR2 SMNVEV (reference sequence). The CDR3 reads CASSWGTGVRGGYTF.

This chain connects TRBV27 to TRBJ2-1; as DNA is missing, the TRBD2 call by TCRdb cannot be tested. CDR1 and CDR2 from the germline V gene are MNHEY and SMNVEV (reference sequence). The CDR3 runs 18 residues. CDR3 loop: CASSNTPSGGASSTEQFF.